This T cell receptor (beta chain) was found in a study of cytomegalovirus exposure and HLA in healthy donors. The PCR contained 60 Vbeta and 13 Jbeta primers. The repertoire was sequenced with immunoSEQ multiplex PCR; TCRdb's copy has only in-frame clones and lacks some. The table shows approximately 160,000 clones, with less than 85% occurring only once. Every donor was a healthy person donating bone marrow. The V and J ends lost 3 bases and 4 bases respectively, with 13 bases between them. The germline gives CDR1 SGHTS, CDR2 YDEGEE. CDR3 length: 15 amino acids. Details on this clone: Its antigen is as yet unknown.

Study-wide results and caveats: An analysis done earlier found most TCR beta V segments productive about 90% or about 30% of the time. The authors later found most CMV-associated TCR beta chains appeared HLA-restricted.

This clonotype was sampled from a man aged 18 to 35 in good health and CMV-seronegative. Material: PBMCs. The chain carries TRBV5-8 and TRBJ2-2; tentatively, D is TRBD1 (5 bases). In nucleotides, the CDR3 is TGTGCCAGCAGCTCTACAGGTTTGGGCACCGGGGAGCTGTTTTTT. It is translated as CASSSTGLGTGELFF.